This T cell receptor beta chain was found in a study of T cell responses to AZD1222 COVID-19 vaccine. Regarding the study as a whole: No day 14 peak samples; only post-peak repertoires were characterized. Compared with day 0, the breadth and depth of the Spike-specific TCR repertoire rose significantly after two doses of AZD1222. CD4 TCRs covered the whole spike, strongest at regions 160-218 and 743-854.

V shed 7 bases and J shed 6 bases, with 13 bases lying between them. CDR3 length: 13 residues. Germline lookup yields CDR1 MNHEY and CDR2 SVGAGI. As to this clone: The antigen is undetermined.

Libraries were prepared by immunoSEQ multiplex PCR; TCRdb keeps only in-frame clonotypes and omits some of them. The sample includes roughly 100,000 clones, roughly 90% of them seen just once. J is TRBJ2-4 and V is TRBV6-5, with D possibly matching TRBD2 (5 bases). Here the sequenced sample was peripheral blood, taken 28 days after the second AZD1222 dose. The TCR comes from an adult who received the AZD1222 COVID-19 vaccine. CDR3 region: CASIQTGGNIQYF. As DNA, the CDR3 is TGTGCCAGCATCCAGACTGGAGGAAACATTCAGTACTTC.